In this sample, the clone carrying this TCR beta chain turned up a few times. The data originate from a study of T cells after yellow fever vaccination. TCRdb used MiXCR to reprocess the 5' RACE reads, holding one entry per CDR3 protein. The sample holds approximately 550,000 distinct CDR3 sequences, roughly 12% seen once. This CDR3 spans 17 amino acids. Germline values: CDR1 SGHTA, CDR2 FQGNSA. The material sequenced was PBMCs, taken on the day of the yellow fever booster vaccination. The chain recombines TRBV7-2 with TRBJ2-5; 9 bases are a match to TRBD2. This TCR was sampled from a man under 40 who received the YFV17D yellow fever vaccine. The CDR3 sequence: CAEIPPPAGGPQETQYF. The CDR3 nucleotides read TGTGCTGAAATTCCCCCCCCAGCGGGAGGTCCCCAAGAGACCCAGTACTTC.